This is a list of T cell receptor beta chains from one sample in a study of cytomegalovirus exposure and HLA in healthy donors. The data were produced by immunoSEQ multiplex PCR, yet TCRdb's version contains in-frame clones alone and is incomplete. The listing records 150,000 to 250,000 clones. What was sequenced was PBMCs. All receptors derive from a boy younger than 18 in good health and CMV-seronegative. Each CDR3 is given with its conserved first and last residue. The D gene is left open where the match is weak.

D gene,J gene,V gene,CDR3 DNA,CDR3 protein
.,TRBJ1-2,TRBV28,TGTGCCAGCGTAGTTGGAGGGGAAGCAGACCTCATTAACTATGGCTACACCTTC,CASVVGGEADLINYGYTF
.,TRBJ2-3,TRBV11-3,TGTGCCAGCAGCTTAGATCTAGCGGATACGCAGTATTTT,CASSLDLADTQYF
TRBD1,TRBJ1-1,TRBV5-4,TGTGCCAGCAGCTTGGACAGGGGTCTGAACACTGAAGCTTTCTTT,CASSLDRGLNTEAFF
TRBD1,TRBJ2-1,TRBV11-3,TGTGCCAGCAGCCTCACAGGGGGCTATAACAATGAGCAGTTCTTC,CASSLTGGYNNEQFF
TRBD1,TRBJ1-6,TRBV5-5,TGTGCCAGCAGCTCCCCCGGACAGGGGTTCCCCCTCCACTTT,CASSSPGQGFPLHF
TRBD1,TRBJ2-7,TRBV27,TGTGCCAGCAGTTCCCCACCTCGGACAGGGTCCTACGAGCAGTACTTC,CASSSPPRTGSYEQYF
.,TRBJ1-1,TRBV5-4,TGTGCCAGCAGCTTAGGCGGGGAGGGCACTGAAGCTTTCTTT,CASSLGGEGTEAFF
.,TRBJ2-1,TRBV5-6,TGTGCCAGCAGCTTGCAGGACTACTTAACAATTGAGCAGTTCTTC,CASSLQDYLTIEQFF
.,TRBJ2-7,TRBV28,TGTGCCAGCAGTTTACCGGGAGATTACGAGCAGTACTTC,CASSLPGDYEQYF
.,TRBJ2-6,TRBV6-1,TGTGCCAGCTCCGGGTACGGGGCCAACGTCCTGACTTTC,CASSGYGANVLTF
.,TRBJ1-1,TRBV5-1,TGCGCCAGCAGCTATACACTGAACACTGAAGCTTTCTTT,CASSYTLNTEAFF
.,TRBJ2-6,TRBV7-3,TGTGCCAGCAGCCCTCCGACAGCTGGGGCCAACGTCCTGACTTTC,CASSPPTAGANVLTF
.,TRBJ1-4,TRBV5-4,TGTGCCAGCAGCTTGGACCTCGCGGGTGCAACTAATGAAAAACTGTTTTTT,CASSLDLAGATNEKLFF
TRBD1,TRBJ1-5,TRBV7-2,TGTGCCAGCAGCTTAGATGTTGGCCAGGGGGCCTATCAGCCCCAGCATTTT,CASSLDVGQGAYQPQHF
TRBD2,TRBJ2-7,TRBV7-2,TGTGCCAGCAGCCTGGGGGGGAAGGTCTACGAGCAGTACTTC,CASSLGGKVYEQYF
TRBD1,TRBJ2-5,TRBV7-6,TGTGCCAGCAGCCTATTGGACAGGGGAGGGGAGACCCAGTACTTC,CASSLLDRGGETQYF
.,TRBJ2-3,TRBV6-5,TGTGCCAGCAGCGACCTCGGCGGAGATACGCAGTATTTT,CASSDLGGDTQYF
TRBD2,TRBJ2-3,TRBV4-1,TGCGCCAGCAGCCAAGATCCTACTAGCGGGGGGGCTGGAGATACGCAGTATTTT,CASSQDPTSGGAGDTQYF
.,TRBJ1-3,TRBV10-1,TGCGCCAGCAGTGGGGCTCTCCTGCCGGGAAACACCATATATTTT,CASSGALLPGNTIYF
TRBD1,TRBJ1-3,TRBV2,TGTGCCAGCAGGGTATTGACAGGGGCTAGCTCTGGAAACACCATATATTTT,CASRVLTGASSGNTIYF
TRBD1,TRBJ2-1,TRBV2,TGTGCCAGCAGTGGGGATGCCGGACAGGGTACAGACAATGAGCAGTTCTTC,CASSGDAGQGTDNEQFF
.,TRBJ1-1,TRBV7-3,TGTGCCAGCAGCACCGGGAACACTGAAGCTTTCTTT,CASSTGNTEAFF
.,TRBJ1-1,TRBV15,TGTGCCACCAGCAGGGAACAGGGAAGTCTGAGCACTGAAGCTTTCTTT,CATSREQGSLSTEAFF
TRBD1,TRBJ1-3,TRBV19,TGTGCCAGTAGGCCTGACAGGGCTGGAAACACCATATATTTT,CASRPDRAGNTIYF
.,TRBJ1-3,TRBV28,TGTGCCAGCAGTTTATCCCTCTATACTGGGCGAGGAAACACCATATATTTT,CASSLSLYTGRGNTIYF